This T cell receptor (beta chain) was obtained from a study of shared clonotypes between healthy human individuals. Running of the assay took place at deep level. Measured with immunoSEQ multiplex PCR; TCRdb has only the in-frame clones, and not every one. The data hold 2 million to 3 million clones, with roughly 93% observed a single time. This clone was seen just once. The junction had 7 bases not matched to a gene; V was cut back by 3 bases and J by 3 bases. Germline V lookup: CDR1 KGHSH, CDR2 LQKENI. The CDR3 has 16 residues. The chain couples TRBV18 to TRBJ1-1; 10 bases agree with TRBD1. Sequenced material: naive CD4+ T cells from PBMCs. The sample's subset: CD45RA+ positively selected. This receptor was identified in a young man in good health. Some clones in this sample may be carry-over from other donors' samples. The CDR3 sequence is CASSPGTGAADTEAFF. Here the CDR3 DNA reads TGTGCCAGCTCACCCGGGACAGGGGCAGCGGACACTGAAGCTTTCTTT.